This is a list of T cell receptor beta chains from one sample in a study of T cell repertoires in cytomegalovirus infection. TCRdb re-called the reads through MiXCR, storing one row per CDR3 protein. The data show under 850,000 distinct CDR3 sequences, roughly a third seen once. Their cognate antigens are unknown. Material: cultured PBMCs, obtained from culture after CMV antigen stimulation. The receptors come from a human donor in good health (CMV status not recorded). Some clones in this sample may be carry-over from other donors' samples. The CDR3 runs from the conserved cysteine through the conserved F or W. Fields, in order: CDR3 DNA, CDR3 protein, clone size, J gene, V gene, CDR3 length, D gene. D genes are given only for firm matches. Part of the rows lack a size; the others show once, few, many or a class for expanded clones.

cdr3_nt: TGTGCCATCAGCTTCGGGACAGCTAGCACAGATACGCAGTATTTT
cdr3_aa: CAISFGTASTDTQYF
clone_size: NA
j_call: TRBJ2-3
v_call: TRBV7-2
cdr3_length: 15
d_call: TRBD1

cdr3_nt: TGTGCCAGCAGACTGGACAGGAATGAGCAGTTCTTC
cdr3_aa: CASRLDRNEQFF
clone_size: many
j_call: TRBJ2-1
v_call: TRBV7-2
cdr3_length: 12
d_call: TRBD1

cdr3_nt: TGTGCCAGCACCGAAGGGGTAGGAGGGACTCCACAAGAGACCCAGTACTTC
cdr3_aa: CASTEGVGGTPQETQYF
clone_size: NA
j_call: TRBJ2-5
v_call: TRBV6-6
cdr3_length: 17
d_call: NA

cdr3_nt: TGTGCCATCAGGGAGTTCAAGTGTGAGAAGGGCGATCAGCCCCAGCATTTT
cdr3_aa: CAIREFKCEKGDQPQHF
clone_size: NA
j_call: TRBJ1-5
v_call: TRBV9
cdr3_length: 17
d_call: NA

cdr3_nt: TGCAGTGCTAGCTCCAGCGGGAGGGCCCACAATGAGCAGTTCTTC
cdr3_aa: CSASSSGRAHNEQFF
clone_size: few
j_call: TRBJ2-1
v_call: TRBV20-1
cdr3_length: 15
d_call: TRBD2

cdr3_nt: TGCAGCGTTGGACAGCTTTACGAGCAGTACTTC
cdr3_aa: CSVGQLYEQYF
clone_size: few
j_call: TRBJ2-7
v_call: TRBV29-1
cdr3_length: 11
d_call: NA

cdr3_nt: TGTGCCAGCAGCTGGGACAGACGCACAGATACGCAGTATTTT
cdr3_aa: CASSWDRRTDTQYF
clone_size: many
j_call: TRBJ2-3
v_call: TRBV7-2
cdr3_length: 14
d_call: TRBD1

cdr3_nt: TGTGCCAGCTCACCAACTTTACTAGCGGGGGGGTCGAATACGCAGTATTTT
cdr3_aa: CASSPTLLAGGSNTQYF
clone_size: once
j_call: TRBJ2-3
v_call: TRBV18
cdr3_length: 17
d_call: TRBD2

cdr3_nt: TGTGCCAGCAGCTTAGCCTCGCCAGGGGGCGCCGGTGGCTACACCTTC
cdr3_aa: CASSLASPGGAGGYTF
clone_size: NA
j_call: TRBJ1-2
v_call: TRBV11-3
cdr3_length: 16
d_call: TRBD1

cdr3_nt: TGTGCCAGCAGCTTAGATAGGGGACTAGCGGGGGGGGGAGAGCAGTTCTTC
cdr3_aa: CASSLDRGLAGGGEQFF
clone_size: NA
j_call: TRBJ2-1
v_call: TRBV11-3
cdr3_length: 17
d_call: TRBD2

cdr3_nt: TGTGCCAGCAGCCTAACAGGGGGAGAGCAGTACTTC
cdr3_aa: CASSLTGGEQYF
clone_size: many
j_call: TRBJ2-7
v_call: TRBV7-2
cdr3_length: 12
d_call: TRBD1

cdr3_nt: TGCAGTGCTGGGCTGGGACTAGACATGGACTACGAGCAGTACTTC
cdr3_aa: CSAGLGLDMDYEQYF
clone_size: NA
j_call: TRBJ2-7
v_call: TRBV20-1
cdr3_length: 15
d_call: TRBD2

cdr3_nt: TGTGCCAGTAGTATCGGGACAGCGTACCAAGAGACCCAGTACTTC
cdr3_aa: CASSIGTAYQETQYF
clone_size: NA
j_call: TRBJ2-5
v_call: TRBV19
cdr3_length: 15
d_call: TRBD1

cdr3_nt: TGTGCCAGCAGCTTCGAGGGGGCTGTTACTGAAGCTTTCTTT
cdr3_aa: CASSFEGAVTEAFF
clone_size: many
j_call: TRBJ1-1
v_call: TRBV7-2
cdr3_length: 14
d_call: TRBD1

cdr3_nt: TGCAGTGCTAGAGCGACGGGACTAGCGGGAAAGCCTAAACTTTACAATGAGCAGTTCTTC
cdr3_aa: CSARATGLAGKPKLYNEQFF
clone_size: NA
j_call: TRBJ2-1
v_call: TRBV20-1
cdr3_length: 20
d_call: TRBD2

cdr3_nt: TGTGCCAGCAGACAACTAGCGGGAGGGCCGGTACTAGAGACCCAGTACTTC
cdr3_aa: CASRQLAGGPVLETQYF
clone_size: NA
j_call: TRBJ2-5
v_call: TRBV6-1
cdr3_length: 17
d_call: TRBD2

cdr3_nt: TGCGCCAGCAGCCAAGATGTGGCCAGCTATGGCTACACCTTC
cdr3_aa: CASSQDVASYGYTF
clone_size: NA
j_call: TRBJ1-2
v_call: TRBV4-1
cdr3_length: 14
d_call: NA

cdr3_nt: TGTGCCAGCAGCGTAGAAGACAGCTTATACAATGAGCAGTTCTTC
cdr3_aa: CASSVEDSLYNEQFF
clone_size: NA
j_call: TRBJ2-1
v_call: TRBV9
cdr3_length: 15
d_call: NA

cdr3_nt: TGTGCCAGCAGCCCAAGGGAATATGGCTACACCTTC
cdr3_aa: CASSPREYGYTF
clone_size: few
j_call: TRBJ1-2
v_call: TRBV6-2/TRBV6-3
cdr3_length: 12
d_call: NA

cdr3_nt: TGTGCCACCAGGAAGGGACAGGGGGACTACGAGCAGTACTTC
cdr3_aa: CATRKGQGDYEQYF
clone_size: few
j_call: TRBJ2-7
v_call: TRBV15
cdr3_length: 14
d_call: TRBD1

cdr3_nt: TGTGCCAGCAGCTTAGATTGGGGTGGATCCTACGAGCAGTACTTC
cdr3_aa: CASSLDWGGSYEQYF
clone_size: few
j_call: TRBJ2-7
v_call: TRBV7-8
cdr3_length: 15
d_call: NA

cdr3_nt: TGTGCCAGCAGCCTAAATACACAGGGTGTGCGGAATTCACCCCTCCACTTT
cdr3_aa: CASSLNTQGVRNSPLHF
clone_size: NA
j_call: TRBJ1-6
v_call: TRBV14
cdr3_length: 17
d_call: NA

cdr3_nt: TGTGCCAGCAGATTAGCGGGGCCCCGTGAGCAGTTCTTC
cdr3_aa: CASRLAGPREQFF
clone_size: few
j_call: TRBJ2-1
v_call: TRBV7-8
cdr3_length: 13
d_call: TRBD2

cdr3_nt: TGTGCCACCAGCAGAGATGTCGGACTGCTCCAAGAGACCCAGTACTTC
cdr3_aa: CATSRDVGLLQETQYF
clone_size: once
j_call: TRBJ2-5
v_call: TRBV15
cdr3_length: 16
d_call: NA

cdr3_nt: TGTGCCAGCAGCTGGGGGACTTCGGCTGAAGCTTTCTTT
cdr3_aa: CASSWGTSAEAFF
clone_size: NA
j_call: TRBJ1-1
v_call: TRBV5-6
cdr3_length: 13
d_call: NA

cdr3_nt: TGTGCCAGCAGCTTTCCGACCCCTAAGGTCAATGAGCAGTTCTTC
cdr3_aa: CASSFPTPKVNEQFF
clone_size: NA
j_call: TRBJ2-1
v_call: TRBV5-6
cdr3_length: 15
d_call: NA

cdr3_nt: TGTGCCAGCAGGTCTAGGCAGTACAATGAGCAGTTCTTC
cdr3_aa: CASRSRQYNEQFF
clone_size: once
j_call: TRBJ2-1
v_call: TRBV6-8
cdr3_length: 13
d_call: NA

cdr3_nt: TGTGCCATCGGGGACAGGCAGAATTCACCCCTCCACTTT
cdr3_aa: CAIGDRQNSPLHF
clone_size: NA
j_call: TRBJ1-6
v_call: TRBV10-3
cdr3_length: 13
d_call: TRBD1

cdr3_nt: TGTGCCAGCAGCTTAGGCGCGATGGGGAACACTGAAGCTTTCTTT
cdr3_aa: CASSLGAMGNTEAFF
clone_size: many
j_call: TRBJ1-1
v_call: TRBV7-2
cdr3_length: 15
d_call: NA

cdr3_nt: TGCAGTGCTCGACCGCGAGGGTTGGCTGGAAACACCATATATTTT
cdr3_aa: CSARPRGLAGNTIYF
clone_size: few
j_call: TRBJ1-3
v_call: TRBV20-1
cdr3_length: 15
d_call: NA

cdr3_nt: TGTGCCAGCAGTCCTCTTAAGGGTCGTGGCTACACCTTC
cdr3_aa: CASSPLKGRGYTF
clone_size: NA
j_call: TRBJ1-2
v_call: TRBV6-8
cdr3_length: 13
d_call: NA

cdr3_nt: TGTGCCAGCAGCTTACGGCTAGCGGGGGGGCGGGGTGAGCAGTTCTTC
cdr3_aa: CASSLRLAGGRGEQFF
clone_size: NA
j_call: TRBJ2-1
v_call: TRBV7-2
cdr3_length: 16
d_call: TRBD2

cdr3_nt: TGTGCCAGCAGTTACTCCATAGCGGGAGAAACCTACAATGAGCAGTTCTTC
cdr3_aa: CASSYSIAGETYNEQFF
clone_size: few
j_call: TRBJ2-1
v_call: TRBV6-6
cdr3_length: 17
d_call: TRBD2

cdr3_nt: TGTGCCAGTAGTATTCGACCTGCGGGACAGGGATATGCTGAGCAGTTCTTC
cdr3_aa: CASSIRPAGQGYAEQFF
clone_size: NA
j_call: TRBJ2-1
v_call: TRBV19
cdr3_length: 17
d_call: TRBD1